The sequence of this T cell receptor (beta chain) was determined in a study of CD8+ T cells in alopecia areata. The germline gives CDR1 KGHSH, CDR2 LQKENI. Trimming removed 3 bases from V and 2 bases from J; junction bases left unmatched: 4. This CDR3 comprises 17 residues. TCR sequencing used cDNA made by reverse transcription of extracted RNA. TCRdb's table, derived via immunoSEQ multiplex PCR, lists solely in-frame clones and lacks some. The sample holds 110,000 or so clones, less than 70% seen once. Treatment meaning: oral pan-JAK inhibitor, 5-10 mg twice daily. A word on this clone: Its antigen is unidentified.

Findings of the study overall: Lesional scalp exceeded normal scalp in clonality, especially in alopecia totalis/universalis.

This TCR was recovered from a human donor with alopecia areata. The gene calls are TRBV18 and TRBJ2-5, with TRBD2 matching 15 bases. The sample consisted of CD4+ T cells sorted from blood, taken at week 24, from a patient treated with tofacitinib. CDR3 residues: CASSPGLAGGAQETQYF. As DNA, the CDR3 is TGTGCCAGCTCACCGGGACTAGCGGGGGGCGCTCAAGAGACCCAGTACTTC. The variable domain in full, completed from reference TRBV18 and TRBJ2-5, reads NAGVMQNPRHLVRRRGQEARLRCSPMKGHSHVYWYRQLPEEGLKFMVYLQKENIIDESGMPKERFSAEFPKEGPSILRIQQVVRGDSAAYFCASSPGLAGGAQETQYFGPGTRLLVL.